The 31 T cell receptor beta chains below come from one sample, sequenced in a study of CD8+CD57+ T cells in acquired aplastic anemia. Profiles of TCR beta VDJ and CDR3 were generated from a genomic DNA template. TCRdb ran MiXCR on the reads and lists one entry per CDR3 protein. The sample yields around 200,000 distinct CDR3 sequences, about 53% seen once. The sample was sorted CD4+, CD8+, or CD8+CD57+ T cells (not recorded which) from PBMCs. The receptors originated from a human donor in good health, serving as a control.

In its sample, this clonotype was seen many times. This rearrangement joins TRBV28 to TRBJ2-5; the D is unclear. Germline CDR1 MDHEN, CDR2 SYDVKM. CDR3 length: 14 residues. V dropped 2 bases and J dropped 2 bases, with 9 bases sitting between them. CDR3 in DNA: TGTGCCAGCAGTTTAATGCTAACACAAGAGACCCAGTACTTC. As protein: CASSLMLTQETQYF.

This clonotype has more than one count but fewer than ten. This chain links TRBV20-1 with TRBJ2-7; possible D gene TRBD1, 5 bases. With 5 bases removed from V and 3 bases from J, the gap between germline ends came to 14 bases. CDR1 DFQATT and CDR2 SNEGSKA come from the germline V gene (reference sequence). This CDR3 is 13 amino acids long. The CDR3 DNA reads TGCAGTGCTGGATTGCAGGGCGGCTACGAGCAGTACTTC. Residues: CSAGLQGGYEQYF.

This clonotype has ten or more counts. The gene calls are TRBV7-9 and TRBJ2-3; D is perhaps TRBD1 (6 bases). Trimming stripped 1 base from V and 4 bases from J, with 9 bases between. Germline V gene sequence: CDR1 SEHNR, CDR2 FQNEAQ (reference sequence). This CDR3 region has 14 residues. The CDR3 here is CASSLDRASDTQYF. In DNA, the CDR3 is TGTGCCAGCAGCTTAGACAGGGCTTCAGATACGCAGTATTTT.

This clonotype was picked up many times. The chain is built from TRBV5-1 and TRBJ2-3, with D tentatively TRBD1 (6 bases). Germline V gene sequence: CDR1 SGHRS, CDR2 YFSETQ. Trimming took 5 bases from V and 3 from J, leaving 13 bases between them. This CDR3 spans 14 amino acids. The CDR3 spells CASSPGQFTDTQYF. For the CDR3, the DNA is TGCGCCAGCAGTCCTGGACAGTTTACAGATACGCAGTATTTT.

The rearrangement links TRBV2 to TRBJ2-7; the match to TRBD1 covers 11 bases. This CDR3 is built from 15 residues. J was trimmed by 3 bases and V by 6 bases; bases with no gene match: 7. Germline V gene lookup returns CDR1 SNHLY and CDR2 FYNNEI. The CDR3, as DNA: TGTGCCAGCAGGGACAGGGGGCGGTACCTCTACGAGCAGTACTTC. As protein: CASRDRGRYLYEQYF.

J is TRBJ1-2 and V is TRBV2, with D perhaps matching TRBD1 (6 bases). Trimming removed 4 bases from V and 4 bases from J, with 16 bases in between. Germline values: CDR1 SNHLY, CDR2 FYNNEI. The CDR3 spans 15 residues. For the CDR3, the DNA is TGTGCCAGCAGTGTTGGACAGCCTCTAGGCTATGGCTACACCTTC. It is translated as CASSVGQPLGYGYTF.

This clonotype was counted ten times or more. The chain joins TRBV9 to TRBJ1-6; D call uncertain. Trimming removed 4 bases at V and 0 bases at J, with 17 bases between. The CDR3 consists of 18 residues. Germline V CDR1 and CDR2: SGDLS, YYNGEE. The CDR3 sequence: CASSPLWQLSSYNSPLHF. CDR3 nucleotide sequence: TGTGCCAGCAGCCCCCTTTGGCAGCTGAGCTCCTATAATTCACCCCTCCACTTT.

This clonotype was counted many times. This chain joins TRBV16 and TRBJ1-2; D gene uncertain. There are 14 residues in the CDR3. Trimming shortened V by 0 bases and J by 4 bases, and 9 bases separated the two germline ends. Germline CDR1 reads KGHSY; CDR2 reads FQNENV. The CDR3 sequence: CASSQSNVGYGYTF. CDR3 sequence (DNA): TGTGCCAGCAGCCAATCCAACGTAGGCTATGGCTACACCTTC.

This clonotype was observed a handful of times. The chain has TRBV19 and TRBJ2-7; D unresolved. Deletions cut 5 bases from V and 4 bases from J, with 6 bases between. Germline V gene lookup returns CDR1 LNHDA and CDR2 SQIVND (reference sequence). The CDR3 is 11 amino acids. The CDR3 region has the DNA TGTGCCAGTAGTTACGGGTACGAGCAGTACTTC. This encodes CASSYGYEQYF.

The chain links TRBV20-1 to TRBJ1-2; D might be TRBD1 (5 bases). Germline V lookup: CDR1 DFQATT, CDR2 SNEGSKA (reference sequence). V lost 3 bases to trimming and J lost 1 base, with 12 bases between them. The CDR3 loop spans 14 amino acids. The DNA of the CDR3 is TGCAGTGCTAGTGTAGGGACCGGTAACTATGGCTACACCTTC. This gives the protein CSASVGTGNYGYTF.

This clonotype occurred a few times. The chain couples TRBV4-1 to TRBJ2-7, with a possible D match to TRBD1 (6 bases). CDR3 length: 14 amino acids. Germline V lookup: CDR1 MGHRA, CDR2 YSYEKL. V lost 0 bases and J lost 4, with 10 bases in between. The CDR3 DNA is TGCGCCAGCAGCCAAGACCGGGACAAGTACGAGCAGTACGTC. This sequence encodes CASSQDRDKYEQYV.

Concerning this clonotype: At one of its ends the junction is not consistent with the germline gene, which may arise from a read error. This chain links TRBV7-6 with TRBJ1-2, with a possible D match to TRBD1 (6 bases). This CDR3 has 15 amino acids. From germline, CDR1 is SGHVS and CDR2 FNYEAQ. The CDR3 DNA reads as TGTGCCAGCAGCTTAGTGACAGGACCTAACTATGGTTACGCCTTC. Its translation: CASSLVTGPNYGYAF.

This clonotype was recorded many times. The J gene is TRBJ2-7, the V gene TRBV6-2 or TRBV6-3; 9 bases are shared with TRBD1. This CDR3 comprises 16 residues. Germline V gene lookup returns CDR1 MNHEY and CDR2 SVGEGT. With V trimmed by 7 bases and J by 3 bases, 13 bases remained unmatched. CDR3 protein: CASTILPGQGGYEQYF. For the CDR3, the DNA is TGTGCCAGCACCATCCTACCGGGACAGGGTGGCTACGAGCAGTACTTC.

The chain joins TRBV3-1 to TRBJ1-3; D remains unclear. CDR1 is LGHDT, CDR2 YNNKEL, per germline (reference sequence). The CDR3 is 14 amino acids. Trimming removed 1 base at V and 2 bases at J, with 6 bases between. The CDR3 here is CASSQGPPGNTIYF. The CDR3 DNA reads TGTGCCAGCAGCCAAGGCCCTCCTGGAAACACCATATATTTT.

This clonotype was detected many times. This may come from a read error, since a much larger clone is one base off. This chain uses TRBV20-1 with TRBJ2-5; 7 nucleotides agree with TRBD2. The length of the CDR3 is 15 residues. Germline loops: CDR1 DFQATT, CDR2 SNEGSKA (reference sequence). The CDR3 protein is CSAISGVGPRETQCF. The CDR3 nucleotides are TGCAGTGCTATAAGCGGGGTGGGTCCGAGAGAGACCCAGTGCTTC.

This clonotype turned up a few times. V is TRBV25-1 and J is TRBJ1-5; D remains unclear. CDR3 length: 13 amino acids. CDR1 and CDR2 (germline): MGHDK, SYGVNS. V gave up 5 bases and J gave up 4 bases, with 9 bases separating them. The CDR3 DNA is TGTGCCAGCAGTTTGGACCCAAATCAGCCCCAGCATTTT. This gives the protein CASSLDPNQPQHF.

This chain connects TRBV28 to TRBJ1-2, with TRBD1 as a possible D gene (6 bases). V lost 5 bases to trimming and J lost 4 bases, with 17 bases between them. CDR1 MDHEN and CDR2 SYDVKM come from the germline V gene. The CDR3 loop spans 15 amino acids. This CDR3 is CASSTPGVRLYGYTF. CDR3 nucleotides: TGTGCCAGCAGTACCCCAGGGGTCAGACTCTATGGCTACACCTTC.

This clonotype has ten or more counts. The chain joins TRBV5-1 to TRBJ1-6; 7 bases fit TRBD1. The CDR3 has 15 residues. Germline trimming cut 4 bases from V and 3 bases from J; bases unmatched to any gene: 4. Germline CDR1 SGHRS, CDR2 YFSETQ. DNA for the CDR3: TGCGCCAGCAGCACGGGACAGAACTATAATTCACCCCTCCACTTT. Translated: CASSTGQNYNSPLHF.

This clonotype was found many times. This sequence joins TRBV25-1 and TRBJ1-4; 9 nucleotides line up with TRBD1. The V and J ends lost 5 bases and 5 bases, in that order; junction bases with no gene match: 9. CDR1 and CDR2 (germline): MGHDK, SYGVNS. There are 16 residues in the CDR3. The CDR3 bases are TGTGCCAGCAGTAAATTCCACGGGACAGGGAATGAAAAACTGTTTTTT. Translating it yields CASSKFHGTGNEKLFF.

The chain combines TRBV7-9 with TRBJ2-7, with 8 bases that match TRBD1. The CDR3 loop spans 16 amino acids. The trim removed 4 bases at V and 1 base at J, leaving 9 bases unmatched. In germline, CDR1 is SEHNR, CDR2 FQNEAQ (reference sequence). The CDR3 bases are TGTGCCAGCAGCTCCAACCGGGACAGGCTTTCCTACGAGCAGTACTTC. Encoded protein: CASSSNRDRLSYEQYF.

CDR3 coding DNA: TGTGCCAGCAGCCCCATAGGGGGTAGCCCTGGAAACACCTTC. It codes for CASSPIGGSPGNTF. This sequence joins TRBV9 and TRBJ1-2, with D perhaps TRBD1 (6 bases). The CDR3 runs 14 residues. V was pared by 4 bases and J by 12 bases, with 22 bases between. CDR1 is SGDLS and CDR2 is YYNGEE in the germline V gene.

Only a few counts were recorded for this clonotype. CDR3 amino acids: CASSEYCCGEVLGNEQFF. The CDR3 coding sequence is TGTGCCAGCAGTGAATATTGCTGCGGGGAGGTTCTTGGCAATGAGCAGTTCTTC. V is TRBV2 and J is TRBJ2-1; tentative D call: TRBD2 (6 bases). Per the germline V gene, CDR1 is SNHLY and CDR2 is FYNNEI. The CDR3 is 18 amino acids. V lost 2 bases and J 6 bases, leaving 23 bases between the germline ends.

This sequence joins TRBV7-2 and TRBJ2-3; 10 bases match TRBD2. This CDR3 is built from 16 residues. Looked up from germline, CDR1 is SGHTA and CDR2 is FQGNSA. The V segment lost 5 bases and the J segment 5 bases; nucleotides outside the gene matches: 10. DNA for the CDR3: TGTGCCAGCAGCCCCGGAGCGGGGGGGCCAGTAGATACGCAGTATTTT. Translating it yields CASSPGAGGPVDTQYF.

This clonotype was picked up many times. The chain's CDR3 is CASSNPTGFYGYTF. Here the CDR3 DNA reads TGTGCCAGCAGCAACCCCACAGGGTTCTATGGCTACACCTTC. The chain recombines TRBV6-2 or TRBV6-3 with TRBJ1-2, with D possibly matching TRBD1 (6 bases). With 6 bases removed from V and 4 bases from J, the gap between germline ends came to 15 bases. Germline V gives CDR1 MNHEY, CDR2 SVGEGT. This CDR3 is built from 14 residues.

The rearrangement joins TRBV7-8 to TRBJ1-2; the D gene is possibly TRBD1 (5 bases). The CDR3 totals 14 residues. Trimming left V 6 bases short and J 0 bases short, with 11 bases between. Germline assignment: CDR1 SGHVS and CDR2 FQNEAQ. In nucleotides, the CDR3 is TGTGCCAGCAGTGCTAGGGGAACTAACTATGGCTACACCTTC. Its translation: CASSARGTNYGYTF.

This clonotype has at least ten counts. The genes are TRBV9 and TRBJ2-1; 7 bases line up with TRBD1. With 2 bases clipped from V and 0 bases from J, the junction kept 5 bases outside the gene matches. Germline V gene sequence: CDR1 SGDLS, CDR2 YYNGEE. The CDR3 consists of 16 residues. For the CDR3, the DNA is TGTGCCAGCAGCGTTGCCCGGGACAGCTCCTACAATGAGCAGTTCTTC. It is translated as CASSVARDSSYNEQFF.

This clonotype occurred many times. V is TRBV30 and J is TRBJ2-5; a weak D match, TRBD1 (5 bases). V lost 0 bases to trimming and J lost 4 bases, with 6 bases between them. CDR1 and CDR2 (germline): GTSNPN, SVGIG (reference sequence). The CDR3 spans 12 residues. The CDR3 DNA sequence: TGTGCCTGGAGTGTACAGGTAGAGACCCAGTACTTC. This gives the protein CAWSVQVETQYF. Drawing the rest from reference TRBV30 and TRBJ2-5, the complete variable domain is SQTIHQWPATLVQPVGSPLSLECTVEGTSNPNLYWYRQAAGRGLQLLFYSVGIGQISSEVPQNLSASRPQDRQFILSSKKLLLSDSGFYLCAWSVQVETQYFGPGTRLLVL.

The chain is built from TRBV19 and TRBJ1-2; the D gene is possibly TRBD1 (6 bases). In germline, CDR1 is LNHDA, CDR2 SQIVND (reference sequence). Trimming shortened V by 5 bases and J by 7 bases, and 17 bases separated the two germline ends. The CDR3 length is 14 residues. The CDR3 DNA reads TGTGCCAGTAGTGTACCCCTTATAGGGGGTGGCTACACCTTC. Translating it yields CASSVPLIGGGYTF. Full variable domain (outside the CDR3, taken from reference TRBV19 and TRBJ1-2): DGGITQSPKYLFRKEGQNVTLSCEQNLNHDAMYWYRQDPGQGLRLIYYSQIVNDFQKGDIAEGYSVSREKKESFPLTVTSAQKNPTAFYLCASSVPLIGGGYTFGSGTRLTVV.

The genes are TRBV15 and TRBJ1-6; no definite D call. This CDR3 comprises 17 residues. Trimming pared 5 bases from V and 7 bases from J, leaving 21 bases between. From germline, CDR1 is LNHNV and CDR2 YYDKDF (reference sequence). For the CDR3, the DNA is TGTGCCACCAGCCAACCCCTCCAGCGGCGTAAAAATTCACCCCTCCACTTT. Translation gives CATSQPLQRRKNSPLHF.

The J gene is TRBJ1-2, the V gene TRBV15; 7 bases map to TRBD1. After removal of 3 bases from V and 8 bases from J, the junction contained 12 bases not matched to a gene. Germline loops: CDR1 LNHNV, CDR2 YYDKDF (reference sequence). The CDR3 runs 15 residues. CDR3 nucleotide sequence: TGTGCCACCAGCAGGGGGACAGCCCCTATAGGGGGCTACACCTTC. Translated: CATSRGTAPIGGYTF. The whole variable domain, filled in from reference TRBV15 and TRBJ1-2, reads DAMVIQNPRYQVTQFGKPVTLSCSQTLNHNVMYWYQQKSSQAPKLLFHYYDKDFNNEADTPDNFQSRRPNTSFCFLDIRSPGLGDTAMYLCATSRGTAPIGGYTFGSGTRLTVV.

This clonotype was seen repeatedly, ten times or more. The V call is TRBV6-2 or TRBV6-3, the J call TRBJ2-7, with a weak D call TRBD1 (6 bases). CDR1 MNHEY and CDR2 SVGEGT come from the germline V gene. Trimming removed 2 bases at V and 0 bases at J, with 8 bases between. The CDR3 totals 14 residues. The CDR3 coding sequence is TGTGCCAGCAGTTACACAGGGAACTCCTACGAGCAGTACTTC. It specifies CASSYTGNSYEQYF.